This TCR beta chain was sequenced for a study of vaccination and CD4 T cells after COVID-19. V shed 0 bases and J 4 bases; nucleotides not matched to a gene: 8. Germline CDR1 is DFQATT and CDR2 is SNEGSKA (reference sequence). The length of the CDR3 is 16 residues. The study sequenced cultured CD4+ T cell DNA using the Oncomine TCR Beta short-read assay. TCRdb processed the PCR reads anew with MiXCR; each CDR3 protein has one entry. The repertoire consists of 15,000 to 20,000 distinct CDR3 sequences, with approximately 60% occurring once and the leading ten covering around 5.5%. This clonotype rates as medium-sized. Antigen: not known. Sample treatment: approximately 10-day PBMC culture with coronavirus spike peptide pools or control peptides (ViraFEST assay).

The clonotype originates from a human donor who had recovered from COVID-19. V and J are TRBV20-1 and TRBJ2-5; 10 bases are shared with TRBD2. This sample comprised CD4+ T cells from blood, cultured in vitro, obtained after SARS-CoV-2 vaccination. The CDR3 DNA reads TGCAGTGCTAGAGATGGAGGTTTAGCGGGGGGAGAGACCCAGTACTTC. It is translated as CSARDGGLAGGETQYF.